The clone carrying this TCR beta chain has at least ten counts. Its antigen is not identified. Researchers used two-round multiplex PCR to amplify TCR beta CDR3 starting from genomic DNA. The first round of PCR was done with primers that matched each TRBV and TRBJ gene. TCRdb itself ran the multiplex PCR reads through MiXCR, one entry per CDR3 protein. The table shows nearly 25,000 distinct CDR3 sequences, with around 34% occurring only once. There are 14 residues in the CDR3. The V gene's germline CDR1 is ENHRY and CDR2 SYGVKD. Trimming stripped 7 bases from V and 0 bases from J, with 7 bases between. The entry originates in a study of prognosis after radiotherapy for stage I lung cancer. Study-level findings and limits: Post-treatment Shannon entropy following stereotactic body radiation therapy was lower among patients who developed distant metastases.

The chain couples TRBV10-3 to TRBJ2-6, with D unresolved. This specimen consisted of PBMCs, obtained before or after stereotactic body radiation therapy (not recorded which). The TCR originated in a donor aged 50 or older with non-small cell lung cancer. This chain's CDR3 is CAIKADSGANVLTF. DNA of the CDR3: TGTGCCATCAAAGCAGACTCTGGGGCCAACGTCCTGACTTTC.